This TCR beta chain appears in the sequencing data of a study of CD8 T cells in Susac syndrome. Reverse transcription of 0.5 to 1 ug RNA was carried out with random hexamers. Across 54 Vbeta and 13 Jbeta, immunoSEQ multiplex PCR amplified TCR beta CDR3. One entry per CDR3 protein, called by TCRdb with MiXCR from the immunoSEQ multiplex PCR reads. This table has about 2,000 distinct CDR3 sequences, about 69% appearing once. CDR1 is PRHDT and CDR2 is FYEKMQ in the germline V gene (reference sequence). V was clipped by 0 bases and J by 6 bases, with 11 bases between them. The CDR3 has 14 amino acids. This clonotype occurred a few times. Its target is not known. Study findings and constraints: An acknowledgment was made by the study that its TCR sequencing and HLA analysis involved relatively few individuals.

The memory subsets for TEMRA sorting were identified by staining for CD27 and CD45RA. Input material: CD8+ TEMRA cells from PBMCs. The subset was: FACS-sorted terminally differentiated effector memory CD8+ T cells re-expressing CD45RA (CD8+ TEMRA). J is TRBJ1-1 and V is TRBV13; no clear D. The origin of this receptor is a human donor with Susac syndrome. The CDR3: CASSLGEGSPEAFF. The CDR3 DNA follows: TGTGCCAGCAGCTTAGGGGAAGGCTCCCCTGAAGCTTTCTTT.